This passage covers 32 T cell receptor beta chains from one sample sequenced in a study of beta chain features in type 1 diabetes. Broader study findings: Researchers report that Type 1 diabetes patients had moderately but significantly shorter TCRB CDR3s across all four CD4+ subsets.

Investigators reverse transcribed all isolated RNA, so they sequenced expressed TCRB transcripts. This table comes from immunoSEQ multiplex PCR, and its TCRdb copy is limited to in-frame clones, with some not included. The sample consists of around 650,000 clones, around 12% of them appearing once. Antigen specificity for these receptors is unknown. The sample taken for sequencing was naive CD4+ T cells from blood. All receptors come from a man in his thirties or forties with type 1 diabetes.

There are a few counts of this clone. This rearrangement joins TRBV6-6 to TRBJ1-5, with D maybe TRBD1 (6 bases). CDR3 length equals 15 residues. V was trimmed by 5 bases and J by 5 bases, leaving 16 bases between them. Per germline, CDR1 MNHNY and CDR2 SVGAGI (reference sequence). The CDR3 spells CASSIKQGPHQPQHF. Here the CDR3 DNA reads TGTGCCAGCAGTATCAAGCAGGGGCCCCATCAGCCCCAGCATTTT.

V usage is TRBV7-2 and J usage is TRBJ2-1, with 8 positions matching TRBD1. V lost 6 bases to trimming and J lost 3 bases; unmatched junction nucleotides: 7. Germline CDR1 is SGHTA and CDR2 is FQGNSA. This CDR3 spans 15 amino acids. The CDR3 sequence: CASRPPGQDYNEQFF. The CDR3 nucleotides read TGTGCCAGCAGGCCTCCGGGACAGGACTACAATGAGCAGTTCTTC.

The chain has TRBV25-1 and TRBJ2-2, with 7 bases identical to TRBD1. V lost 6 bases, J lost 4 bases, and 17 bases stayed unmatched. The CDR3 runs to 18 residues. CDR1 and CDR2 from the germline V gene are MGHDK and SYGVNS. Written as DNA, the CDR3 is TGTGCCAGCAGCTTAGCAACCCCCGGGACAGTCCTCACCGGGGAGCTGTTTTTT. This sequence encodes CASSLATPGTVLTGELFF.

This clone came up a few times. This specimen includes other DNA sequences encoding the same CDR3. This sequence joins TRBV29-1 and TRBJ2-7; D not certain. Germline values: CDR1 SQVTM, CDR2 ANQGSEA. The V end lost 4 bases, the J end lost 6 bases, and 13 bases lay between the germline ends. The CDR3 spans 12 residues. CDR3 residues: CSVGGPPREQYF. Written as DNA, the CDR3 is TGCAGCGTTGGAGGACCGCCCCGCGAGCAGTACTTC.

This clone was seen a handful of times. V usage is TRBV7-2 and J usage is TRBJ1-5; D possibly corresponds to TRBD1 (6 bases). Germline V gives CDR1 SGHTA, CDR2 FQGNSA. The CDR3 extends over 16 amino acids. Trimming took off 5 bases at V and 6 bases at J, with 20 bases between the two ends. As DNA, the CDR3 is TGTGCCAGCAGCATTCATTCGGGGGGCGCGGGTCAGCCCCAGCATTTT. This gives the protein CASSIHSGGAGQPQHF.

The V gene is TRBV14, the J gene TRBJ2-3; 9 positions agree with TRBD2. CDR3 length: 18 residues. Per germline, CDR1 SGHDN and CDR2 FVKESK. V shed 4 bases and J 0 bases; nucleotides not matched to a gene: 11. CDR3 sequence (DNA): TGTGCCAGCAGCCCTCTAGCGGGGTTAACCTCTAGCACAGATACGCAGTATTTT. Translated, it gives CASSPLAGLTSSTDTQYF.

This chain links TRBV27 with TRBJ1-4, with TRBD1 as a possible D gene (5 bases). The germline V gene encodes CDR1 MNHEY and CDR2 SMNVEV (reference sequence). Trimming took 5 bases from V and 0 from J, leaving 10 bases between them. This CDR3 is 15 amino acids long. The CDR3: CASSKQVATNEKLFF. The CDR3 DNA is TGTGCCAGCAGTAAACAGGTTGCAACTAATGAAAAACTGTTTTTT.

This clone was seen a few times. The chain is built from TRBV19 and TRBJ2-3; D is possibly TRBD2 (5 bases). The CDR3 is made up of 15 amino acids. Germline assignment: CDR1 LNHDA and CDR2 SQIVND (reference sequence). With 5 bases removed from V and 8 bases from J, the gap between germline ends came to 20 bases. In DNA, the CDR3 is TGTGCCAGTAGTCCAGACGGGGATTCCACCTCTACGCAGTATTTT. Protein: CASSPDGDSTSTQYF.

This clone was observed a handful of times. In the same sample, other DNA sequences code for this CDR3. This rearrangement joins TRBV7-9 to TRBJ1-6; unclear D gene. Germline CDR1 reads SEHNR; CDR2 reads FQNEAQ (reference sequence). The CDR3 contains 14 residues. Trimming removed 0 bases from V and 4 bases from J, with 4 bases in between. The CDR3 spells CASSLAGYNSPLHF. Here the CDR3 DNA reads TGTGCCAGCAGCTTAGCAGGGTATAATTCACCCCTCCACTTT.

This clone turned up a few times. The chain is built from TRBV6-5 and TRBJ1-4, with a tentative D call TRBD1 (6 bases). This CDR3 is 16 amino acids long. Germline V gene lookup returns CDR1 MNHEY and CDR2 SVGAGI. With 0 bases removed from V and 2 bases from J, the gap between germline ends came to 10 bases. CDR3 in amino acids: CASSYSRDMTNEKLFF. The DNA for the CDR3 is TGTGCCAGCAGTTACTCACGGGACATGACTAATGAAAAACTGTTTTTT.

A remark on this clone: Since a much larger clone is just one base distant, this may be a read error. The rearrangement joins TRBV5-4 to TRBJ2-1; D unresolved. Germline CDR1 and CDR2: SGHNT and YYREEE (reference sequence). The V end lost 0 bases, the J end lost 2 bases, and 0 bases lay between the germline ends. The CDR3 sequence is 12 residues long. CDR3: CASSLAYNEQFF. CDR3 DNA: TGTGCCAGCAGCTTGGCCTACAATGAGCAGTTCTTC. Filled out from reference TRBV5-4 and TRBJ2-1, the complete variable domain reads ETGVTQSPTHLIKTRGQQVTLRCSSQSGHNTVSWYQQALGQGPQFIFQYYREEENGRGNFPPRFSGLQFPNYSSELNVNALELDDSALYLCASSLAYNEQFFGPGTRLTVL.

This clone was seen a few times. The V call is TRBV29-1, the J call TRBJ2-7, with 7 bases that match TRBD1. Germline CDR1 and CDR2: SQVTM and ANQGSEA. V trimming: 3 bases; J trimming: 6 bases; junction bases outside the gene matches: 5. CDR3 size: 12 residues. The CDR3 spells CSVDRQGGEQYF. The CDR3 DNA reads as TGCAGCGTTGATCGACAGGGTGGCGAGCAGTACTTC.

Concerning this clone itself: At one end the junction does not follow the germline gene, possibly because of a read error. This chain connects TRBV20-1 to TRBJ1-2; weak D call: TRBD1 (6 bases). The CDR3 is 11 amino acids. Germline V gives CDR1 DFQATT, CDR2 SNEGSKA (reference sequence). The CDR3 loop is CSAADLGGVSF. CDR3 sequence (DNA): TGCAGTGCCGCGGACCTCGGGGGCGTCTCCTTC.

This clone was observed a few times. The chain employs TRBV7-3 and TRBJ1-1; D unclear. Germline V gives CDR1 SGHTA, CDR2 FQGTGA. This CDR3 has 13 amino acids. Trimming took off 3 bases at V and 1 base at J, with 6 bases between the two ends. CDR3 in amino acids: CASSFGKNTEAFF. CDR3 nucleotide sequence: TGTGCCAGCAGCTTTGGAAAGAACACTGAAGCTTTCTTT.

Note on this clone: Other DNA sequences in this specimen translate into the identical CDR3. The chain uses TRBV9 and TRBJ1-1; D remains unclear. Between the trimmed V and J ends, which lost 0 bases and 0 bases, there was a span of 3 bases. The CDR3 runs to 13 residues. Per germline, CDR1 SGDLS and CDR2 YYNGEE. The CDR3 region is CASSVEVNTEAFF. Written as DNA, the CDR3 is TGTGCCAGCAGCGTAGAGGTGAACACTGAAGCTTTCTTT.

Only a few counts were recorded for this clone. The J gene is TRBJ1-2, the V gene TRBV5-1, with TRBD1 as a possible D gene (5 bases). Germline loops: CDR1 SGHRS, CDR2 YFSETQ. Trimming cost V 4 bases and J 8 bases, with 21 bases left between them. CDR3 length equals 15 residues. The CDR3 DNA is TGCGCCAGCAGCCCCGGGGCCGGGGCCGGGGAGGGCTACACCTTC. Translated, it gives CASSPGAGAGEGYTF.

The chain recombines TRBV29-1 with TRBJ1-3; TRBD1 is a possible D gene (6 bases). Looked up from germline, CDR1 is SQVTM and CDR2 is ANQGSEA. The CDR3 has 13 amino acids. Between the trimmed V and J ends, which lost 7 bases and 2 bases, there was a span of 12 bases. Here the CDR3 reads CSGNEGAGNTIYF. The CDR3 bases are TGCAGCGGGAACGAGGGGGCTGGAAACACCATATATTTT.

The V gene is TRBV9, the J gene TRBJ1-3; D not certain. Germline CDR1 reads SGDLS; CDR2 reads YYNGEE. The CDR3 is made up of 17 amino acids. Trimming removed 0 bases from V and 2 bases from J, with 15 bases in between. The CDR3 bases are TGTGCCAGCAGCGTAGCACCACGGGAGGGTGCTGGAAACACCATATATTTT. Translation: CASSVAPREGAGNTIYF.

V gene TRBV7-2 combines with J gene TRBJ1-1; the D gene is possibly TRBD1 (6 bases). Germline CDR1 reads SGHTA; CDR2 reads FQGNSA. The CDR3 covers 15 residues. Trimming left V 5 bases short and J 3 bases short, with 16 bases between. The CDR3 sequence: CASSPRTELDTEAFF. The DNA for the CDR3 is TGTGCCAGCAGCCCGCGGACAGAGCTGGACACTGAAGCTTTCTTT. Drawing the rest from reference TRBV7-2 and TRBJ1-1, the complete variable domain is GAGVSQSPSNKVTEKGKDVELRCDPISGHTALYWYRQSLGQGLEFLIYFQGNSAPDKSGLPSDRFSAERTGGSVSTLTIQRTQQEDSAVYLCASSPRTELDTEAFFGQGTRLTVV.

In its sample, this clone was seen a few times. V usage is TRBV5-4 and J usage is TRBJ2-5; D tentatively fits TRBD1 or TRBD2 (5 bases each). CDR1 is SGHNT and CDR2 is YYREEE in the germline V gene (reference sequence). V was shortened by 2 bases and J by 4 bases, with 15 bases between the two germline ends. CDR3 length: 15 amino acids. The CDR3 here is CASSLGTEGPETQYF. The CDR3 DNA sequence: TGTGCCAGCAGCTTAGGTACAGAGGGGCCAGAGACCCAGTACTTC.

In this sample, this clone turned up a few times. The gene calls are TRBV4-2 and TRBJ2-5; 7 bases align to TRBD2. The trim removed 0 bases at V and 3 bases at J, leaving 4 bases unmatched. The CDR3 loop spans 15 amino acids. Germline V lookup: CDR1 LGHNA, CDR2 YNFKEQ. CDR3 sequence (DNA): TGTGCCAGCAGCCAAGATGACCTAGCGGAAGAGACCCAGTACTTC. Translated, it gives CASSQDDLAEETQYF.

This clone was seen only once. The chain is built from TRBV7-8 and TRBJ2-7, with TRBD2 matching 13 bases. J gave up 2 bases and V 6 bases, and 4 bases lay outside the gene matches. The CDR3 length is 15 residues. Germline lookup yields CDR1 SGHVS and CDR2 FQNEAQ. The CDR3 DNA follows: TGTGCCAGCAGTTTCGGGACTAGCGGGACCTACGAGCAGTACTTC. Translated, it gives CASSFGTSGTYEQYF.

This clone came up a few times. The chain carries TRBV9 and TRBJ1-6; D remains unclear. The V end was cut by 1 base, the J end by 0 bases, with 8 bases between. CDR1 is SGDLS, CDR2 YYNGEE, per germline. The length of the CDR3 is 16 residues. In nucleotides, the CDR3 is TGTGCCAGCAGCGTACAACCCAGCTCCTATAATTCACCCCTCCACTTT. It translates to CASSVQPSSYNSPLHF.

This clone showed up just a few times. This chain connects TRBV9 to TRBJ2-7, with a tentative D call TRBD1 (6 bases). There are 16 residues in the CDR3. The germline V gene has CDR1 SGDLS and CDR2 YYNGEE. V dropped 0 bases and J dropped 6 bases, with 19 bases sitting between them. This chain's CDR3 is CASSVEGADRYGEQYF. The CDR3, as DNA: TGTGCCAGCAGCGTAGAGGGCGCTGACAGGTATGGCGAGCAGTACTTC.

This clone was observed a few times. CDR3 region: CASSLISGTGELFF. For the CDR3, the DNA is TGTGCCAGCAGCTTGATTAGCGGGACCGGGGAGCTGTTTTTT. V usage is TRBV5-4 and J usage is TRBJ2-2; TRBD2 matches 7 bases. CDR3 size: 14 residues. Germline-derived CDR1 and CDR2 are SGHNT and YYREEE (reference sequence). The V segment lost 1 base and the J segment 5 bases; nucleotides outside the gene matches: 2. Drawing the rest from reference TRBV5-4 and TRBJ2-2, the complete variable domain is ETGVTQSPTHLIKTRGQQVTLRCSSQSGHNTVSWYQQALGQGPQFIFQYYREEENGRGNFPPRFSGLQFPNYSSELNVNALELDDSALYLCASSLISGTGELFFGEGSRLTVL.

The V call is TRBV6-6, the J call TRBJ1-4, with 8 bases that match TRBD1. V gave up 0 bases and J gave up 4 bases; unmatched junction bases: 4. There are 16 residues in the CDR3. From germline, CDR1 is MNHNY and CDR2 SVGAGI (reference sequence). The CDR3 region is CASSYSTGQVNEKLFF. The CDR3 nucleotides are TGTGCCAGCAGTTACTCAACGGGACAGGTTAATGAAAAACTGTTTTTT.

Only a few counts were recorded for this clone. The chain employs TRBV5-1 and TRBJ2-7; tentative D call: TRBD1 (6 bases). The CDR3 sequence is 14 residues long. Germline CDR1 is SGHRS and CDR2 is YFSETQ. V lost 2 bases, J lost 7 bases, and 16 bases lay in between. The CDR3 nucleotides are TGCGCCAGCAGCTTAGACAGGCTCTCTGGGGAGCAGTACTTC. Translating gives CASSLDRLSGEQYF.

The chain's CDR3 is CSVEDVWTSGGDTYEQYF. The CDR3 nucleotides read TGCAGCGTTGAAGATGTGTGGACTAGCGGGGGCGATACCTACGAGCAGTACTTC. The rearrangement links TRBV29-1 to TRBJ2-7, with TRBD2 matching over 13 bases. Germline V gene sequence: CDR1 SQVTM, CDR2 ANQGSEA. This CDR3 contains 18 residues. With V trimmed by 0 bases and J by 2 bases, 10 bases remained unmatched.

CDR3 sequence (DNA): TGCGCCAGCGCGGGAGACAGGAGGGGTCAGCCCCAGCATTTT. As protein: CASAGDRRGQPQHF. The genes are TRBV4-1 and TRBJ1-5, with a weak D call TRBD1 (6 bases). The ends were cut back, 8 bases at V and 6 bases at J, with 17 bases in the middle. This CDR3 contains 14 residues. Germline assignment: CDR1 MGHRA and CDR2 YSYEKL.

This clone was counted a few times. The same CDR3 also results from other DNA sequences found in this sample. The chain has TRBV27 and TRBJ2-6, with TRBD1 matching 7 bases. CDR3 length equals 16 residues. The V gene's germline CDR1 is MNHEY and CDR2 SMNVEV (reference sequence). V shed 2 bases and J 3 bases; nucleotides not matched to a gene: 4. The CDR3 nucleotides are TGTGCCAGCAGTTTAGAGGGGGCGCTTGGGGCCAACGTCCTGACTTTC. Amino acids: CASSLEGALGANVLTF.

The rearrangement uses TRBV11-2 and TRBJ2-7; no clear D gene. This CDR3 is 14 amino acids long. The germline V gene encodes CDR1 SGHAT and CDR2 FQNNGV. The V and J ends lost 0 bases and 3 bases respectively, with 9 bases between them. DNA of the CDR3: TGTGCCAGCAGCTTAGAGTTGGGTGGCTACGAGCAGTACTTC. Residues: CASSLELGGYEQYF.

The chain links TRBV5-1 to TRBJ2-3; D remains ambiguous. The CDR3 spans 14 residues. V lost 4 bases and J 4 bases, leaving 13 bases between the germline ends. Germline lookup yields CDR1 SGHRS and CDR2 YFSETQ. The CDR3 region is CASSQSLVPDTQYF. The CDR3 DNA reads as TGCGCCAGCAGCCAATCCTTAGTGCCAGATACGCAGTATTTT.